The rows below give T cell receptor beta chains drawn from one sample of a study of T cell repertoires in cytomegalovirus infection. What these receptors recognize is not known. TCRdb analysed the reads with MiXCR anew, one entry per CDR3 protein. The sample records 830,000 or so distinct CDR3 sequences, over 25% being singletons. The source was cultured CD8+ T cells from PBMCs, collected from culture after CMV antigen stimulation. The receptors here all came from a human donor in good health (CMV status not recorded). Some clones in this sample may be carry-over from other donors' samples. Both conserved end residues are part of each CDR3. The order of the fields is J gene, V gene, CDR3 protein.

j_call: TRBJ2-1
v_call: TRBV20-1
cdr3_aa: CSARQPGQTYNEQFF

j_call: TRBJ2-5
v_call: TRBV6-1
cdr3_aa: CASRDLKQGAQETQYF

j_call: TRBJ1-6
v_call: TRBV11-1
cdr3_aa: CASSFRGEFPYNSPLHF

j_call: TRBJ2-5
v_call: TRBV27
cdr3_aa: CASSPDWETQYF

j_call: TRBJ2-2
v_call: TRBV9
cdr3_aa: CASSAGTGDIGELFF

j_call: TRBJ2-7
v_call: TRBV27
cdr3_aa: CASSWTGNEQYF

j_call: TRBJ2-3
v_call: TRBV14
cdr3_aa: CASSQGWVFYTDTQYF

j_call: TRBJ1-1
v_call: TRBV27
cdr3_aa: CASSFRRYTEAFF

j_call: TRBJ2-4
v_call: TRBV27
cdr3_aa: CASSLLGGANIQYF

j_call: TRBJ2-1
v_call: TRBV25-1
cdr3_aa: CASSDRVPVSKDEQFF

j_call: TRBJ1-5
v_call: TRBV12-3/TRBV12-4
cdr3_aa: CATCLSNQPQHF

j_call: TRBJ1-4
v_call: TRBV27
cdr3_aa: CASSLSPGRGKLFF

j_call: TRBJ1-2
v_call: TRBV6-1
cdr3_aa: CASSPPRQANYGYTF

j_call: TRBJ1-2
v_call: TRBV3-1
cdr3_aa: CASSHEWGQGNYGYTF

j_call: TRBJ2-6
v_call: TRBV12-3/TRBV12-4
cdr3_aa: CVSVPDVGAGANVLTF

j_call: TRBJ2-1
v_call: TRBV29-1
cdr3_aa: CSVGWSPLGNEQFF

j_call: TRBJ1-6
v_call: TRBV15
cdr3_aa: CATSSGGLRNSPLHF

j_call: TRBJ2-3
v_call: TRBV20-1
cdr3_aa: CSARGGQGVHTQYF

j_call: TRBJ2-3
v_call: TRBV12-3/TRBV12-4
cdr3_aa: CASSRPSLDTQYF

j_call: TRBJ1-1
v_call: TRBV19
cdr3_aa: CASFISGGTEAFF

j_call: TRBJ1-5
v_call: TRBV6-6
cdr3_aa: CANSPTREPQHF

j_call: TRBJ2-1
v_call: TRBV23-1
cdr3_aa: CVSSQSSSTVKNEQFF

j_call: TRBJ2-7
v_call: TRBV7-8
cdr3_aa: CVSSWGQGFGEQYF

j_call: TRBJ1-5
v_call: TRBV27
cdr3_aa: CASSGQGGLVQPQHF

j_call: TRBJ2-1
v_call: TRBV24-1
cdr3_aa: CATSDLLGAGYNEQFF

j_call: TRBJ2-1
v_call: TRBV15
cdr3_aa: CATSRVKGNEQFF

j_call: TRBJ1-3
v_call: TRBV24-1
cdr3_aa: CATSDAGNTIYF

j_call: TRBJ1-1
v_call: TRBV25-1
cdr3_aa: CASSELLAIGWTEAFF

j_call: TRBJ1-6
v_call: TRBV27
cdr3_aa: CASSSIPGDSNSPLHF